The text below deals with one T cell receptor (beta chain). This clone was seen many times. Its specific antigen is unknown. Per-base qualities were not stored, and no clone one base away is much larger. The data were obtained in a study of T cells after posttransplantation cyclophosphamide (dated by TCRdb to the mid-2010s). Study-wide context: Using TRB sequencing, the study followed how the T cell repertoire rebuilt after myeloablative bone marrow transplantation with posttransplantation cyclophosphamide given as GVHD prophylaxis. Samples from some 40 PTCy-treated patients, along with samples from some 17 of their related bone marrow donors, underwent antigen receptor sequencing. Blood from all 35 or so PTCy patients with 1-year posttransplant specimens was subjected to TRB sequencing. In 3 patients, TRB sequencing was also performed on up to about 3 more blood samples taken 2 to 5.2 years after transplant, and in 4 patients, pretransplant blood was also TRB-sequenced. TRA and TRB clonality were tightly correlated in ten or so samples, so subsequent TCR analyses focused on TRB only. Public TRB sequences were queried against a database of over 3,600 sequences associated with responses to pathogens, tumor antigens, self-antigens and alloantigens.

Peripheral blood samples were provided by related bone marrow donors on the day of marrow donation. Peripheral blood and bone marrow mononuclear cells were isolated by Ficoll-Hypaque density centrifugation and were cryopreserved. TRB sequencing was run on genomic DNA with either the immunoSEQ assay at survey resolution or the hsTCRB kit. The original pipeline was this. Initial read processing used immunoSEQ software, and repertoire analyses used the LymphoSeq R package. For each TRB dataset, clonality was calculated as 1 minus normalized Shannon entropy, and the Gini coefficient was computed as well. To infer phenotypes in unsorted samples, TRB sequences from sorted subsets of the recipient or donor were mapped onto the unsorted samples of the same recipient. TCRdb holds this immuneACCESS table with in-frame rearrangements only. Some clones are missing; in checked studies, unresolved V genes explain under half, and the rest has no known cause. The DNA gave D and trimming, while V, J and clone size come from that table. The sample records 35,000 to 40,000 clones, none occurring a single time. 2% to 3% of the sample belongs to the ten largest clones.

Overall results and qualifications from the work: The TRB repertoires of T cells infiltrating skin or GI tract showed only limited overlap with the TRB repertoires of T cells in blood. Donor-recipient similarity was low at 1-2 months but increased during the first year, and donor CD8+ memory clones often dominated later blood repertoires. Across 40 to 55 patients, TRB clonality was highly associated with recipient CMV seropositivity and CMV reactivation, and PTCy diversity was similar to diversity in CNI/methotrexate controls.

Trimming accounts for 9 bases at V and 0 bases at J, while the number of junction bases matched to no gene is 7. The CDR3 contains 15 residues, cysteine and phenylalanine counted. Kept here is only the CDR3 DNA, which spans 45 bases and is read in frame from base 1. Looking up the germline V gene (reference sequence) yields CDR1 LNHDA and CDR2 SQIVND. The TCR was taken from a man aged 45 to 65 in good health, CMV-negative, and a related stem cell transplant donor. Sequences were obtained from PBMCs. Here the chain combines TRBV19 and TRBJ1-5; 8 bases in the junction line up with TRBD1. CDR3 region: CASVRGPYSNQPQHF. At the DNA level, the sequence is TGTGCCAGCGTCAGGGGGCCCTATAGCAATCAGCCCCAGCATTTT.